Listed below are T cell receptor beta chains from one sample, sequenced in a study of blood T cell repertoires in COVID-19. Clones were sequenced by immunoSEQ multiplex PCR, and TCRdb holds only the in-frame ones, with some missing. Of 61,000 or so clones listed, 88% are singletons. Material for sequencing was peripheral blood. Receptor source: a woman over 75 with active COVID-19. CDR3s include the opening cysteine and the closing phenylalanine or tryptophan. The D gene is left open where the match is weak. Size tells how often a clone was seen (once, few, many) or the class of an expanded clone, and some rows leave it out.

size: few; J: TRBJ2-1; D: TRBD1; V: TRBV19; CDR3: CASRHTGDDEQFF; DNA: TGTGCCAGTAGGCACACAGGGGACGATGAGCAGTTCTTC
size: -; J: TRBJ2-5; D: TRBD2; V: TRBV9; CDR3: CASSVGRAGGQETQYF; DNA: TGTGCCAGCAGCGTAGGTCGAGCGGGGGGCCAAGAGACCCAGTACTTC
size: -; J: TRBJ2-3; D: TRBD2; V: TRBV3-1/TRBV3-2; CDR3: CASSQNGLGQYF; DNA: TGTGCCAGCAGCCAGAACGGACTAGGCCAGTATTTT
size: -; J: TRBJ1-5; D: TRBD1; V: TRBV30; CDR3: CAWSVRRGRGSNQPQHF; DNA: TGTGCCTGGAGTGTACGAAGGGGGCGAGGGAGCAATCAGCCCCAGCATTTT
size: -; J: TRBJ2-7; D: TRBD2; V: TRBV7-2; CDR3: CASSSNSGGEQYF; DNA: TGTGCCAGCAGCTCAAACTCGGGGGGGGAGCAGTACTTC
size: -; J: TRBJ1-4; D: TRBD1; V: TRBV19; CDR3: CASRGQGAREKLFF; DNA: TGTGCCAGCAGAGGACAGGGGGCAAGGGAAAAACTGTTTTTT
size: -; J: TRBJ2-5; D: TRBD2; V: TRBV7-6; CDR3: CASSFTGTSVETQYF; DNA: TGTGCCAGCAGCTTCACCGGGACTAGCGTTGAGACCCAGTACTTC
size: -; J: TRBJ2-7; D: TRBD1; V: TRBV12-5; CDR3: CASGFVRDRSYEQYF; DNA: TGTGCTAGTGGTTTTGTCCGGGACAGGAGCTACGAGCAGTACTTC
size: -; J: TRBJ1-2; D: TRBD1; V: TRBV5-6; CDR3: CASSLGQGQGYTF; DNA: TGTGCCAGCAGCTTAGGACAGGGCCAGGGCTACACCTTC
size: -; J: TRBJ2-1; D: TRBD2; V: TRBV5-6; CDR3: CASRKLAGGPSEQFF; DNA: TGTGCCAGCAGGAAGCTAGCGGGGGGGCCAAGTGAGCAGTTCTTC
size: once; J: TRBJ2-5; D: TRBD2; V: TRBV5-1; CDR3: CASSILAGIEETQYF; DNA: TGCGCCAGCAGCATCCTAGCGGGTATTGAAGAGACCCAGTACTTC
size: -; J: TRBJ1-1; D: TRBD1; V: TRBV4-2; CDR3: CASSQVGDRGFTEAFF; DNA: TGTGCCAGCAGCCAAGTAGGAGACAGGGGGTTCACTGAAGCTTTCTTT
size: -; J: TRBJ2-7; D: -; V: TRBV7-9; CDR3: CASSFTYEQYF; DNA: TGTGCCAGCAGCTTCACCTACGAGCAGTACTTC
size: -; J: TRBJ1-2; D: -; V: TRBV7-2; CDR3: CASSPGAGVYGYTF; DNA: TGTGCCAGCAGCCCCGGGGCAGGGGTGTATGGCTACACCTTC
size: once; J: TRBJ2-7; D: -; V: TRBV9; CDR3: CASKRYYEQYF; DNA: TGTGCCAGCAAGAGGTACTACGAGCAGTACTTC
size: -; J: TRBJ1-2; D: -; V: TRBV16; CDR3: CASSQWQGHNYGYTF; DNA: TGTGCCAGCAGCCAATGGCAGGGGCATAACTATGGCTACACCTTC
size: -; J: TRBJ2-7; D: TRBD2; V: TRBV10-3; CDR3: CAISEASGIAYEQYF; DNA: TGTGCCATCAGTGAGGCTAGCGGCATAGCCTACGAGCAGTACTTC
size: -; J: TRBJ1-5; D: TRBD1; V: TRBV6-1; CDR3: CASSVSRDRSNQPQHF; DNA: TGTGCCAGCAGTGTAAGTAGGGACAGGAGCAATCAGCCCCAGCATTTT
size: -; J: TRBJ2-7; D: TRBD1; V: TRBV2; CDR3: CASSRETGDSEQYF; DNA: TGTGCCAGCAGTAGGGAGACAGGGGACTCCGAGCAGTACTTC
size: -; J: TRBJ2-5; D: -; V: TRBV2; CDR3: CASRRDLQETQYF; DNA: TGTGCCAGCAGGAGGGACTTGCAAGAGACCCAGTACTTC
size: -; J: TRBJ1-1; D: -; V: TRBV10-3; CDR3: CAIRAGDYFTEAFF; DNA: TGTGCCATCAGAGCAGGGGACTACTTCACTGAAGCTTTCTTT